This T cell receptor (beta chain) was sequenced during a study of T cells expressing NK-cell markers. Study-wide context: Underlying the TCR beta repertoires were sorted CD3+CD56+NKG2C+, CD3+CD56+NKG2C- and CD3+CD56-NKG2C+ T cells. Seven of the eight sequenced donors were classified as HCMV-seropositive, and one was classified as seronegative.

Germline V gene sequence: CDR1 SQVTM, CDR2 ANQGSEA. The CDR3 is 14 amino acids. As regards this clonotype: Its matching antigen is unknown.

Findings of the study overall: Dominance of the CD3+CD56-NKG2C+ fraction by these clonotypes also held in several donors. Expanded NKG2C+ T cell clones were not confirmed as HCMV-specific.

TCRdb processed the 5' RACE reads again and assigns one entry to each CDR3 protein, with no DNA. The listing records 350,000 to 500,000 distinct CDR3 sequences. The rearrangement links TRBV29-1 to TRBJ2-6. This clonotype was obtained from a woman between 18 and 69 years old in good health. Sequenced input: blood T cells: a sorted CD56 or NKG2C T cell subset, CD4+ or CD8+ T cells, or bulk PBMC T cells (not recorded which). CDR3 sequence reads: CSVTTVSGANVLTF.